These 8 T cell receptor beta chains were all obtained from the same sample, sequenced in a study of blood T cell repertoires in COVID-19. Clones were read by immunoSEQ multiplex PCR, and TCRdb kept only the in-frame ones, dropping some. The profile shows about 170,000 clones, less than 85% of them singletons. The material sequenced was PBMCs or T cells enriched from blood (not recorded which). The source is a man in his fifties who had recovered from COVID-19.

The chain carries TRBV5-6 and TRBJ2-1; D is unresolved. The CDR3 is made up of 12 amino acids. V lost 4 bases and J 10 bases, leaving 12 bases between the germline ends. Germline V lookup: CDR1 SGHDT, CDR2 YYEEEE. In DNA, the CDR3 is TGTGCCAGCAGCCGCACCCGAGAAGAGCAGTTCTTC. Protein sequence: CASSRTREEQFF.

The chain carries TRBV5-1 and TRBJ1-1; D unclear. The ends were cut back, 7 bases at V and 0 bases at J, with 10 bases in the middle. CDR1 is SGHRS, CDR2 YFSETQ, per germline. CDR3 length equals 13 residues. As DNA, the CDR3 is TGCGCCAGCCACCGGGAGGTGAACACTGAAGCTTTCTTT. This translates into CASHREVNTEAFF.

The CDR3: CSAGQVLELFF. CDR3 bases: TGCAGTGCTGGACAGGTTCTGGAACTGTTTTTT. V usage is TRBV20-1 and J usage is TRBJ1-4, with 7 bases fitting TRBD1. Germline-derived CDR1 and CDR2 are DFQATT and SNEGSKA (reference sequence). J gave up 12 bases and V 5 bases, and 6 bases lay outside the gene matches. This CDR3 is 11 amino acids long.

CDR3 sequence reads: CASSEAGGSLNQPQHF. The CDR3 DNA sequence: TGTGCCAGCAGTGAAGCGGGGGGGTCCCTCAATCAGCCCCAGCATTTT. This chain links TRBV2 with TRBJ1-5, with D possibly being TRBD1 (5 bases). Germline V gene data show CDR1 as SNHLY and CDR2 as FYNNEI. The CDR3 sequence is 16 residues long. V was trimmed by 0 bases and J by 3 bases, leaving 12 bases between them.

This chain joins TRBV5-5 and TRBJ2-3; 7 bases are a match to TRBD2. J was trimmed by 0 bases and V by 0 bases; bases with no gene match: 4. This CDR3 comprises 16 residues. In germline, CDR1 is SGHKS, CDR2 YYEKEE (reference sequence). The CDR3 DNA follows: TGTGCCAGCAGCTTGGGGAGCGGGGCGAGCACAGATACGCAGTATTTT. Residues: CASSLGSGASTDTQYF.

The chain is built from TRBV18 and TRBJ2-3, with 9 nucleotides matching TRBD1. The V segment lost 5 bases and the J segment 2 bases; nucleotides outside the gene matches: 5. The CDR3 contains 15 residues. The germline CDR1 and CDR2 sequences are KGHSH and LQKENI. CDR3 DNA: TGTGCCAGCTCAGCCGGACAGGGGCTCACAGATACGCAGTATTTT. Translated: CASSAGQGLTDTQYF.

V and J are TRBV9 and TRBJ2-7; 10 bases match TRBD1. Trimming took 7 bases from V and 3 from J; bases not matched to a gene: 4. The CDR3 contains 13 residues. Per the germline V gene, CDR1 is SGDLS and CDR2 is YYNGEE. The CDR3 coding sequence is TGTGCCAGCGGCAGGACAGGGGGCTACGAGCAGTACTTC. Translating gives CASGRTGGYEQYF.

The chain has TRBV28 and TRBJ2-5; no clear D gene. V was pared by 2 bases and J by 0 bases, with 4 bases between. The CDR3 is made up of 13 amino acids. Germline values: CDR1 MDHEN, CDR2 SYDVKM. The CDR3 bases are TGTGCCAGCAGTTTAACTGACCAAGAGACCCAGTACTTC. Translating it yields CASSLTDQETQYF.